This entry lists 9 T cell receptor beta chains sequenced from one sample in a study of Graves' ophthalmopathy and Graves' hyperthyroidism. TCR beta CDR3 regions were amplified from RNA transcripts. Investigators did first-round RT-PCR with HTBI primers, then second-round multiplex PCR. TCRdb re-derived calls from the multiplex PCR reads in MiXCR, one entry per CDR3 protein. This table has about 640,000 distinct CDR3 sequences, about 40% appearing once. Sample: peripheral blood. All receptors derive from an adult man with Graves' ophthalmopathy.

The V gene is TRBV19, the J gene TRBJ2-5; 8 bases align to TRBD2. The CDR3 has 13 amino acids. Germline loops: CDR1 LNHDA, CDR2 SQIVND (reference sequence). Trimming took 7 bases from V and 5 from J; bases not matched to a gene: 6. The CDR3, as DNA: TGTGCCAGTAAGGGACTAGTATCCGAGACCCAGTACTTC. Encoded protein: CASKGLVSETQYF. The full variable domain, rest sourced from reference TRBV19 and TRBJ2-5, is DGGITQSPKYLFRKEGQNVTLSCEQNLNHDAMYWYRQDPGQGLRLIYYSQIVNDFQKGDIAEGYSVSREKKESFPLTVTSAQKNPTAFYLCASKGLVSETQYFGPGTRLLVL.

The CDR3 protein is CASSPQSGVTGELFF. CDR3 nucleotides: TGTGCCAGCAGCCCCCAAAGCGGGGTAACCGGGGAGCTGTTTTTT. The genes are TRBV7-3 and TRBJ2-2, with TRBD2 matching over 7 bases. The V gene's germline CDR1 is SGHTA and CDR2 FQGTGA. The CDR3 is made up of 15 amino acids. V lost 5 bases to trimming and J lost 5 bases; unmatched junction nucleotides: 8.

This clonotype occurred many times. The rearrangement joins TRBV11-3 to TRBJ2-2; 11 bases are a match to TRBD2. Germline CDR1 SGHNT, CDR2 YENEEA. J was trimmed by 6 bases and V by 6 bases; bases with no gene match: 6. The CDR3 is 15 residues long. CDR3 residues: CASRSSGRASGELFF. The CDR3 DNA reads TGTGCCAGCAGAAGTAGCGGGAGGGCATCCGGGGAGCTGTTTTTT.

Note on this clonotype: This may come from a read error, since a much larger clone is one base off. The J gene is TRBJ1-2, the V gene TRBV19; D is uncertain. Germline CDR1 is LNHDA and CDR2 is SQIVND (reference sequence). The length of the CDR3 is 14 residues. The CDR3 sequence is CASSGVTANCGYTF. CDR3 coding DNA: TGTGCCAGTAGTGGGGTGACTGCTAACTGTGGCTACACCTTC.

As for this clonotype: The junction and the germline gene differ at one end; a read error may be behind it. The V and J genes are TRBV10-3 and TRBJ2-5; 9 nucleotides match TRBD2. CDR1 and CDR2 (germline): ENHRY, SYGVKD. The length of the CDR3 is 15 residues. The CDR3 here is CASSAGLALPETQYF. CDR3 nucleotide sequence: TGTGCCAGCAGTGCGGGACTAGCCCTTCCAGAGACCCAGTACTTC.

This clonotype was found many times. CDR3 residues: CASGRGAEKLFF. In DNA, the CDR3 is TGTGCCAGCGGGAGGGGGGCTGAAAAACTGTTTTTT. V is TRBV2 and J is TRBJ1-4; D is possibly TRBD1 (6 bases). The germline CDR1 and CDR2 sequences are SNHLY and FYNNEI. This CDR3 comprises 12 residues. V was cut by 8 bases and J by 7 bases, with 11 bases left in between.

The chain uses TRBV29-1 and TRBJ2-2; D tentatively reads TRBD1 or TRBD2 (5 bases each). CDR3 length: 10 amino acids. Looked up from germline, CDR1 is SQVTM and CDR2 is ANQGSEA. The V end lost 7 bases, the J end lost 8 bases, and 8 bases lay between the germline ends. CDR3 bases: TGCAGCGCTGGGGGAGGGGAGCTGTTTTTT. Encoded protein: CSAGGGELFF.

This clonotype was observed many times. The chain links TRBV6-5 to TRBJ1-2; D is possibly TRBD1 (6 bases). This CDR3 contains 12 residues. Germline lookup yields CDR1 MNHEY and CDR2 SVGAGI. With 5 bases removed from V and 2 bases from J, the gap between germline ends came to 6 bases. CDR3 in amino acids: CASSDRNYGYTF. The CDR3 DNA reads TGTGCCAGCAGTGACAGGAACTATGGCTACACCTTC.

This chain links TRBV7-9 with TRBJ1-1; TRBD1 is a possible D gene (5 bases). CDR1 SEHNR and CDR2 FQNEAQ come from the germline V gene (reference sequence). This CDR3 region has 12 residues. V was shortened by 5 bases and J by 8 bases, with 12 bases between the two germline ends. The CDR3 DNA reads TGTGCCAGCAGCGACTCGAGGACAGAAGCTTTCTTT. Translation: CASSDSRTEAFF.